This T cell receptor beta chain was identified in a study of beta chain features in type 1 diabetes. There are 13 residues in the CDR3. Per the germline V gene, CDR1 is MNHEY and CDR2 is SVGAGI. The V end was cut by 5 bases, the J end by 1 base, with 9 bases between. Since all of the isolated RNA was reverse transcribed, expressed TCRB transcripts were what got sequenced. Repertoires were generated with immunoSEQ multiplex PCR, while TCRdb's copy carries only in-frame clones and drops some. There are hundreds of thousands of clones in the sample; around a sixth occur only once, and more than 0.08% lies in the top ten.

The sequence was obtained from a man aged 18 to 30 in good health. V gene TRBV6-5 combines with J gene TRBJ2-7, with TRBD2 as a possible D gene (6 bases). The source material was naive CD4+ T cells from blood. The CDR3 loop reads CASSGGWSYEQYF. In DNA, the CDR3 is TGTGCCAGCAGTGGGGGGTGGTCCTACGAGCAGTACTTC.